Listed here are 28 T cell receptor beta chains from one sample, sequenced in a study of blood T cells in healthy people across ages. The use of a sample-barcoded 5' primer and a J-beta primer mix characterized a second PCR of roughly 6 to 12 cycles. TCRdb re-called the 5' RACE reads through MiXCR, storing one row per CDR3 protein. The sample carries about 780,000 distinct CDR3 sequences, approximately 24% recorded once. These same data were also listed under a study on T cells of mothers and their children.

Sequencing input: blood. These receptors came from a boy between 10 and 17 years old in good health.

The rearrangement uses TRBV4-1 and TRBJ1-2, with 7 bases lining up with TRBD1. V trimming: 4 bases; J trimming: 6 bases; junction bases outside the gene matches: 14. In germline, CDR1 is MGHRA, CDR2 YSYEKL. CDR3 length: 16 residues. This chain's CDR3 is CASSPELGQRSDGYTF. Here the CDR3 DNA reads TGCGCCAGCAGCCCCGAGCTGGGACAGAGAAGCGATGGCTACACCTTC.

This clonotype has only a few counts. This rearrangement joins TRBV12-3 or TRBV12-4 to TRBJ2-7; 13 bases are a match to TRBD2. CDR3 length: 21 amino acids. After removal of 5 bases from V and 1 base from J, the junction contained 20 bases not matched to a gene. CDR3 in DNA: TGTGCCAGCAGTCAGGAGGCCAGGTGGGGACTAGCGGGGCAATATTCCTACGAGCAGTACTTC. The encoded protein is CASSQEARWGLAGQYSYEQYF.

CDR3 DNA sequence: TGCAGTGCTAGAGGCCCGGACAGGGTTTCGGGCACAGATACGCAGTATTTT. Translation: CSARGPDRVSGTDTQYF. The rearrangement links TRBV20-1 to TRBJ2-3, with 8 bases lining up with TRBD1. CDR1 and CDR2 (germline): DFQATT, SNEGSKA (reference sequence). Trimming at V came to 1 base and at J to 1 base, leaving 10 bases not matched to a gene. The CDR3 covers 17 residues.

This clonotype has more than one count but fewer than ten. The J gene is TRBJ2-1, the V gene TRBV29-1, with D hard to call. The V gene lost 4 bases and the J gene lost 0 bases, with 13 bases spanning the gap. Looked up from germline, CDR1 is SQVTM and CDR2 is ANQGSEA. The CDR3 loop spans 15 amino acids. The CDR3 DNA follows: TGCAGCGTTGGTGCCGGGCACAGCTCCTACAATGAGCAGTTCTTC. It specifies CSVGAGHSSYNEQFF.

This clonotype was counted between two and nine times. The chain joins TRBV5-1 to TRBJ2-2, with D possibly TRBD1 on 6 matching bases. This CDR3 has 16 residues. CDR1 is SGHRS and CDR2 is YFSETQ in the germline V gene. Deletions cut 0 bases from V and 4 bases from J, with 13 bases between. Here the CDR3 DNA reads TGCGCCAGCAGCTTGGTCCTGGACAGCTTCACCGGGGAGCTGTTTTTT. Encoded protein: CASSLVLDSFTGELFF.

V and J are TRBV3-1 and TRBJ2-5; TRBD2 aligns across 7 bases. V lost 1 base, J lost 1 base, and 6 bases stayed unmatched. Germline V lookup: CDR1 LGHDT, CDR2 YNNKEL (reference sequence). This CDR3 is built from 16 residues. The CDR3 DNA sequence: TGTGCCAGCAGCCAAGGAAGCGGGGCCCTCCAAGAGACCCAGTACTTC. This gives the protein CASSQGSGALQETQYF.

This clonotype was seen only a few times. V usage is TRBV12-3 or TRBV12-4 and J usage is TRBJ2-5, with 7 nucleotides matching TRBD2. After removal of 3 bases from V and 4 bases from J, the junction contained 8 bases not matched to a gene. The CDR3 sequence is 15 residues long. CDR3 loop: CASSFLGGSRETQYF. CDR3 DNA sequence: TGTGCCAGCAGTTTTTTAGGCGGGAGTAGAGAGACCCAGTACTTC.

The chain uses TRBV5-1 and TRBJ2-1, with 9 bases that match TRBD2. The CDR3 spans 16 residues. V trimming: 2 bases; J trimming: 6 bases; junction bases outside the gene matches: 9. The germline CDR1 and CDR2 sequences are SGHRS and YFSETQ. CDR3 DNA: TGCGCCAGCAGCTTCTCCCCACTAGCGGGCGCCAATGAGCAGTTCTTC. Its translation: CASSFSPLAGANEQFF. The full variable domain, completed using reference TRBV5-1 and TRBJ2-1, is KAGVTQTPRYLIKTRGQQVTLSCSPISGHRSVSWYQQTPGQGLQFLFEYFSETQRNKGNFPGRFSGRQFSNSRSEMNVSTLELGDSALYLCASSFSPLAGANEQFFGPGTRLTVL.

This clonotype was detected a few times. J is TRBJ2-5 and V is TRBV4-1; D remains ambiguous. The V end lost 0 bases, the J end lost 3 bases, and 14 bases lay between the germline ends. The germline gives CDR1 MGHRA, CDR2 YSYEKL. This CDR3 has 16 residues. CDR3 in DNA: TGCGCCAGCAGCCAAGATGCGCGGATAAAAAAAGAGACCCAGTACTTC. This translates into CASSQDARIKKETQYF.

This clonotype turned up a few times. The chain is built from TRBV7-2 and TRBJ2-5, with D tentatively TRBD1 (5 bases). The tail of the sequence fits TRBJ2-1 better, so the J call may be wrong. This CDR3 is built from 13 residues. Germline V gene data show CDR1 as SGHTA and CDR2 as FQGNSA. CDR3 bases: TGTGCCAGCAGCTTAGGCAGGGAATATGAGCAGTTCTTC. Translated, it gives CASSLGREYEQFF.

The chain joins TRBV6-5 to TRBJ1-1; D remains unclear. This CDR3 comprises 13 residues. With 5 bases removed from V and 6 bases from J, the gap between germline ends came to 13 bases. The germline V gene encodes CDR1 MNHEY and CDR2 SVGAGI. The CDR3 sequence is CASSTRFGAEAFF. The CDR3 nucleotides read TGTGCCAGCAGTACTCGGTTTGGCGCTGAAGCTTTCTTT.

The table lists this clonotype with a few counts. V is TRBV12-3 or TRBV12-4 and J is TRBJ1-2; D gene unclear. V lost 0 bases and J lost 0, with 17 bases in between. CDR3 length equals 18 residues. The CDR3 region has the DNA TGTGCCAGCAGTTTAGCGCTAGCAGGTTTGAGGTCTAACTATGGCTACACCTTC. Protein: CASSLALAGLRSNYGYTF.

The V and J genes are TRBV20-1 and TRBJ2-3; tentative D call: TRBD2 (5 bases). In germline, CDR1 is DFQATT, CDR2 SNEGSKA (reference sequence). The CDR3 runs 12 residues. V dropped 0 bases and J dropped 11 bases, with 12 bases sitting between them. As DNA, the CDR3 is TGCAGTGCTAGAGATCTGCTAGCTTTGCAGTATTTT. This sequence encodes CSARDLLALQYF.

A few counts support this clonotype. This sequence joins TRBV20-1 and TRBJ1-2, with D unclear. Trimming took 0 bases from V and 8 from J, leaving 13 bases between them. Germline V gives CDR1 DFQATT, CDR2 SNEGSKA (reference sequence). This CDR3 comprises 13 residues. CDR3 sequence reads: CSARDHSTDGYTF. The DNA for the CDR3 is TGCAGTGCTAGAGATCACTCAACAGACGGCTACACCTTC.

This clonotype was seen more than once but under ten times. The chain links TRBV5-1 to TRBJ2-5, with 11 bases lining up with TRBD2. Losses at the gene ends were 3 bases for V and 5 bases for J; bases not matched to a gene: 18. Germline loops: CDR1 SGHRS, CDR2 YFSETQ. The CDR3 contains 19 residues. In DNA form, the CDR3 reads TGCGCCAGCAGCTCACCGGGACTCACTAGCGGGGGCGAGAGGGAGACCCAGTACTTC. It yields the protein CASSSPGLTSGGERETQYF.

This clonotype was recorded at least ten times. The chain is built from TRBV28 and TRBJ2-5; D assignment may be TRBD1 or TRBD2 (5 bases each). CDR3 length: 13 residues. Trimming pared 7 bases from V and 5 bases from J, leaving 14 bases between. Germline CDR1 and CDR2: MDHEN and SYDVKM. The CDR3 sequence is CASKRGRRETQYF. The CDR3 bases are TGTGCCAGCAAGAGGGGTCGGAGGGAGACCCAGTACTTC.

This clonotype turned up a few times. The CDR3 is CASSNRVLTYNEQFF. The CDR3, as DNA: TGTGCCAGCAGCAACAGGGTCCTCACCTACAATGAGCAGTTCTTC. The chain links TRBV6-2 or TRBV6-3 to TRBJ2-1; D may be TRBD1 (6 bases). Germline V gene data show CDR1 as MNHEY and CDR2 as SVGEGT. The CDR3 is made up of 15 amino acids. V lost 6 bases to trimming and J lost 2 bases, with 14 bases between them.

The J gene is TRBJ2-1, the V gene TRBV7-9; 9 bases fit TRBD1. J gave up 2 bases and V 5 bases, and 7 bases lay outside the gene matches. The CDR3 consists of 16 residues. The germline V gene encodes CDR1 SEHNR and CDR2 FQNEAQ (reference sequence). The CDR3 DNA reads as TGTGCCAGCAGCCCCGACAGGGGGACGCCCTACAATGAGCAGTTCTTC. It translates to CASSPDRGTPYNEQFF.

The chain employs TRBV20-1 and TRBJ2-1; D is possibly TRBD1 or TRBD2 (5 bases each). Trimming took 6 bases from V and 4 from J, leaving 16 bases between them. Germline V lookup: CDR1 DFQATT, CDR2 SNEGSKA (reference sequence). The CDR3 is 14 amino acids. The CDR3 sequence: CSAQPPGGYNEQFF. The CDR3 nucleotides are TGCAGTGCCCAACCCCCTGGGGGATACAATGAGCAGTTCTTC.

The chain joins TRBV29-1 to TRBJ1-1, with D unresolved. The CDR3 runs to 12 residues. In germline, CDR1 is SQVTM, CDR2 ANQGSEA. Trimming took off 7 bases at V and 3 bases at J, with 12 bases between the two ends. In DNA, the CDR3 is TGCAGCGCTCGAAGAGACGACACTGAAGCTTTCTTT. Encoded protein: CSARRDDTEAFF.

The V gene is TRBV7-9, the J gene TRBJ2-5; possibly TRBD2 for D (6 bases). The DNA end is a closer match to TRBJ2-1, so the J assignment may be wrong. CDR3 length: 16 amino acids. The germline gives CDR1 SEHNR, CDR2 FQNEAQ (reference sequence). CDR3 in DNA: TGTGCCAGCAGCCCACCATACAGGCGGCGGGGCAATGAGCAGTTCTTC. This gives the protein CASSPPYRRRGNEQFF.

This clonotype was detected only once. The V and J genes are TRBV11-2 and TRBJ2-7, with 8 bases matching TRBD2. The end of the DNA is better explained by TRBJ2-1, so the J call may be wrong. CDR1 is SGHAT and CDR2 is FQNNGV in the germline V gene. The CDR3 covers 15 residues. CDR3 amino acids: CASSLAGGPSHEQFF. CDR3 DNA sequence: TGTGCCAGCAGCTTAGCGGGGGGGCCCTCGCATGAGCAGTTCTTC.

V usage is TRBV5-6 and J usage is TRBJ2-1; 10 nucleotides line up with TRBD1. Trimming cost V 5 bases and J 6 bases; bases outside gene matches: 8. In germline, CDR1 is SGHDT, CDR2 YYEEEE. CDR3 length: 15 residues. The CDR3 nucleotides read TGTGCCAGCAGTTTTGGGACAGGGGACCCCAATGAGCAGTTCTTC. Protein product: CASSFGTGDPNEQFF.

V and J are TRBV27 and TRBJ1-1; a possible D gene is TRBD1 (5 bases). The CDR3 has 14 amino acids. Germline CDR1 and CDR2: MNHEY and SMNVEV (reference sequence). Trimming removed 3 bases from V and 5 bases from J, with 13 bases in between. CDR3 sequence reads: CASSFPGRKTEAFF. The CDR3 DNA follows: TGTGCCAGCAGTTTCCCGGGACGAAAGACTGAAGCTTTCTTT.

The chain carries TRBV20-1 and TRBJ1-1, with TRBD1 matching over 7 bases. Germline values: CDR1 DFQATT, CDR2 SNEGSKA (reference sequence). Germline trimming cut 7 bases from V and 1 base from J; bases unmatched to any gene: 9. The CDR3 is 14 residues long. CDR3 nucleotide sequence: TGCAGTGTTAAACCGGGACAGTCGAACACTGAAGCTTTCTTT. Translation: CSVKPGQSNTEAFF.

The gene calls are TRBV30 and TRBJ1-4; D is uncertain. Germline V gives CDR1 GTSNPN, CDR2 SVGIG (reference sequence). Deletions cut 3 bases from V and 2 bases from J, with 7 bases between. CDR3 size: 13 residues. The CDR3 loop reads CAWRDGTNEKLFF. The CDR3 DNA is TGTGCCTGGAGGGACGGGACTAATGAAAAACTGTTTTTT.

This clonotype was counted between two and nine times. The chain links TRBV10-3 to TRBJ2-1; possibly TRBD2 for D (5 bases). The CDR3 is 13 residues long. Germline V gene sequence: CDR1 ENHRY, CDR2 SYGVKD. V lost 9 bases and J 5 bases, leaving 14 bases between the germline ends. The CDR3: CAMEADLDNEQFF. The CDR3 DNA is TGTGCCATGGAGGCAGACTTAGACAATGAGCAGTTCTTC.

The chain recombines TRBV10-3 with TRBJ2-7; possibly TRBD1 for D (6 bases). Per the germline V gene, CDR1 is ENHRY and CDR2 is SYGVKD. The CDR3 is 12 residues long. Between the trimmed V and J ends, which lost 7 bases and 5 bases, there was a span of 12 bases. The CDR3 DNA sequence: TGTGCCATCAAGGGGGAAAGGAACGAGCAGTACTTC. Translating gives CAIKGERNEQYF.